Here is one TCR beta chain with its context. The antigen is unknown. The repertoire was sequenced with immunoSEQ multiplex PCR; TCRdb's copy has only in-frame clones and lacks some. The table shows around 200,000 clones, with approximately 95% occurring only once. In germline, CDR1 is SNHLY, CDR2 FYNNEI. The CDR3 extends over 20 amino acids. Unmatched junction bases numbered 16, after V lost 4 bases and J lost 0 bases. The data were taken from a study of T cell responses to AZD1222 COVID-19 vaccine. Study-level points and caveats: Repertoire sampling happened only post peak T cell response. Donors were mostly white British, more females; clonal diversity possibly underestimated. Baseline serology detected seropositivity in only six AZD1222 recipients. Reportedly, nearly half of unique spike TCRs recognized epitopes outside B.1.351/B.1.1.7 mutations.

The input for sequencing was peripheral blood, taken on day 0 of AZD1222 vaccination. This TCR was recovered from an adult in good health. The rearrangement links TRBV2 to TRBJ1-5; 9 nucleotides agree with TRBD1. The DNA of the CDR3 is TGTGCCAGCAGTGTCTCGAGGCTGGGACAGGGCACTCATAGCAATCAGCCCCAGCATTTT. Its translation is CASSVSRLGQGTHSNQPQHF.